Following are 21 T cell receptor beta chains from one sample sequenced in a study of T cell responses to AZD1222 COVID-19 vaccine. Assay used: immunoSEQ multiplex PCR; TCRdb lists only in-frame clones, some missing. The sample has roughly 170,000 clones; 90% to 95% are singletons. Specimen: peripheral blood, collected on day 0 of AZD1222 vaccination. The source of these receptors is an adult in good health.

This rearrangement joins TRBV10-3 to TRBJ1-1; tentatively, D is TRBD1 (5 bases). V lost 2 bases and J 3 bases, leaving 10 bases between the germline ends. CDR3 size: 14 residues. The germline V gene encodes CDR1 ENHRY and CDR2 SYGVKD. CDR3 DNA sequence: TGTGCCATCAGTGAGGCGGGGCGGGACACTGAAGCTTTCTTT. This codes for CAISEAGRDTEAFF.

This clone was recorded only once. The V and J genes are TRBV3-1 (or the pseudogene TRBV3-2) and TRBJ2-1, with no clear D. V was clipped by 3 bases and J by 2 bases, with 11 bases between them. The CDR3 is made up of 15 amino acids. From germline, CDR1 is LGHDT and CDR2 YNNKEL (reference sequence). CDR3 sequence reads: CASSQARSTYNEQFF. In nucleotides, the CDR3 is TGTGCCAGCAGCCAGGCCCGGTCCACCTACAATGAGCAGTTCTTC.

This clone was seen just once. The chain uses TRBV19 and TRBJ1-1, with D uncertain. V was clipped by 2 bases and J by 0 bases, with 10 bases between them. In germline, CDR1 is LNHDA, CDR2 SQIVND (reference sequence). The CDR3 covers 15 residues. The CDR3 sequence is CASSIIRLLNTEAFF. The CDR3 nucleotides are TGTGCCAGTAGTATAATAAGGTTGTTGAACACTGAAGCTTTCTTT.

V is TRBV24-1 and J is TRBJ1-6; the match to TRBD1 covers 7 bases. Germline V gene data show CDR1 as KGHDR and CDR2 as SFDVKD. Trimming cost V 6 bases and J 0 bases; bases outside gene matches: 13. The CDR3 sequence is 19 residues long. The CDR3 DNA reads TGTGCCACCAGTCCTGGGGGTGTCAGGGGGAGCTCCTATAATTCACCCCTCCACTTT. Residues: CATSPGGVRGSSYNSPLHF.

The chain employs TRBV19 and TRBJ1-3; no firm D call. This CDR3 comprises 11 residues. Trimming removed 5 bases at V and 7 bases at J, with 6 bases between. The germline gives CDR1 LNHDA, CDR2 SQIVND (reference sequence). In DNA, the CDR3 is TGTGCCAGTAGTTATGGGAACACCATATATTTT. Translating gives CASSYGNTIYF.

Written as DNA, the CDR3 is TGTGCCAGTGGATCGGACGATATTGTCGGTGCTTTCTTT. This gives the protein CASGSDDIVGAFF. V is TRBV19 and J is TRBJ1-1; D is unresolved. Germline V CDR1 and CDR2: LNHDA, SQIVND (reference sequence). This CDR3 has 13 amino acids. Between the trimmed V and J ends, which lost 8 bases and 11 bases, there was a span of 21 bases. Complete variable domain (other parts from reference TRBV19 and TRBJ1-1): DGGITQSPKYLFRKEGQNVTLSCEQNLNHDAMYWYRQDPGQGLRLIYYSQIVNDFQKGDIAEGYSVSREKKESFPLTVTSAQKNPTAFYLCASGSDDIVGAFFGQGTRLTVV.

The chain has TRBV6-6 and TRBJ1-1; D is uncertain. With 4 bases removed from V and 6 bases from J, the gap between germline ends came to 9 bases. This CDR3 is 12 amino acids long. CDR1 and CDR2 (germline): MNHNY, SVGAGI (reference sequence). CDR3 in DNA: TGTGCCAGCAGTTCGGCCCGTCCTGAAGCTTTCTTT. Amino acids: CASSSARPEAFF.

The chain's CDR3 is CASSFRQGSSYEQYF. In nucleotides, the CDR3 is TGTGCCAGCAGTTTTAGGCAGGGGAGCTCCTACGAGCAGTACTTC. V usage is TRBV28 and J usage is TRBJ2-7; possibly TRBD1 for D (6 bases). This CDR3 has 15 amino acids. Germline V gene data show CDR1 as MDHEN and CDR2 as SYDVKM. The V end lost 3 bases, the J end lost 0 bases, and 12 bases lay between the germline ends. The entire variable domain, with the rest obtained from reference TRBV28 and TRBJ2-7, is as follows: DVKVTQSSRYLVKRTGEKVFLECVQDMDHENMFWYRQDPGLGLRLIYFSYDVKMKEKGDIPEGYSVSREKKERFSLILESASTNQTSMYLCASSFRQGSSYEQYFGPGTRLTVT.

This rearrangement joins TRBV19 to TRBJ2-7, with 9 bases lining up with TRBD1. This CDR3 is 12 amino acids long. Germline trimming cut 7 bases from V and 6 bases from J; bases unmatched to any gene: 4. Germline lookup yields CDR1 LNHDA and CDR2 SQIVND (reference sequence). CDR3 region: CASTVTGGEQYF. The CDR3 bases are TGTGCCAGTACCGTGACAGGGGGCGAGCAGTACTTC.

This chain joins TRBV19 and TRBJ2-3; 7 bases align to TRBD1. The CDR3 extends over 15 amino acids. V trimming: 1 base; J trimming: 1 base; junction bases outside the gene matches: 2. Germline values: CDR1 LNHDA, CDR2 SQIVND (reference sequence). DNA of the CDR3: TGTGCCAGTAGTATAGGACAGGGAGGCACAGATACGCAGTATTTT. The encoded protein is CASSIGQGGTDTQYF.

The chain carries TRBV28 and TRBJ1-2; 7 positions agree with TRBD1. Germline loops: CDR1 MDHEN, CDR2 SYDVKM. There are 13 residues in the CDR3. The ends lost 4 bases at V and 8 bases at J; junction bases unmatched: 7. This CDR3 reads CASSYDRVDGYTF. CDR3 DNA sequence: TGTGCCAGCAGTTATGACAGGGTTGACGGCTACACCTTC.

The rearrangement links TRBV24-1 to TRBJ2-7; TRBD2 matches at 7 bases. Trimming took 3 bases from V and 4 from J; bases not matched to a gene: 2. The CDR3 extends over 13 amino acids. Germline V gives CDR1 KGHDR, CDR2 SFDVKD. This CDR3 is CATSDGGGYEQYF. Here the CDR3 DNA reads TGTGCCACCAGTGATGGGGGGGGGTACGAGCAGTACTTC.

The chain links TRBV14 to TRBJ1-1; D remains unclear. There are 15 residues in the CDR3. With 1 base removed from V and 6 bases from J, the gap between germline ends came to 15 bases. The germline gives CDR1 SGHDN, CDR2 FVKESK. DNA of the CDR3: TGTGCCAGCAGCCAAGCGGGAGGGTTGATCGCTGAAGCTTTCTTT. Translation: CASSQAGGLIAEAFF.

This CDR3 is CASSSEGVSNQPQHF. DNA of the CDR3: TGCGCCAGCAGCTCAGAGGGGGTAAGCAATCAGCCCCAGCATTTT. This chain uses TRBV5-1 with TRBJ1-5, with D possibly matching TRBD1 (6 bases). The CDR3 totals 15 residues. Germline loops: CDR1 SGHRS, CDR2 YFSETQ. The V end lost 3 bases, the J end lost 1 base, and 11 bases lay between the germline ends.

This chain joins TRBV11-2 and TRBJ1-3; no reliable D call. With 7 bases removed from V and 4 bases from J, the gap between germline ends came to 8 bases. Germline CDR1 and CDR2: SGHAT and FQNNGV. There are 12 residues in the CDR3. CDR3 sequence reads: CASTPGGNTIYF. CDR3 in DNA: TGTGCCAGCACCCCTGGGGGAAACACCATATATTTT.

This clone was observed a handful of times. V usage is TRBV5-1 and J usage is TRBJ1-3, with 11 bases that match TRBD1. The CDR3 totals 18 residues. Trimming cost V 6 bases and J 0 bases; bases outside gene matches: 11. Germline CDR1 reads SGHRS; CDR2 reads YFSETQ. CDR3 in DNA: TGCGCCAGCAAATCGGGACAGGGGGTGTCGATCTCTGGAAACACCATATATTTT. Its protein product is CASKSGQGVSISGNTIYF.

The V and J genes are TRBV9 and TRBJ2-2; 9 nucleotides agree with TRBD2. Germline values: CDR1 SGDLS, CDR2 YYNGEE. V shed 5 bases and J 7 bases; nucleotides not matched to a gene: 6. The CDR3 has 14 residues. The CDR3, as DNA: TGTGCCAGCAGTGCTAGCGGGATCGTCGGGGAGCTGTTTTTT. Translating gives CASSASGIVGELFF.

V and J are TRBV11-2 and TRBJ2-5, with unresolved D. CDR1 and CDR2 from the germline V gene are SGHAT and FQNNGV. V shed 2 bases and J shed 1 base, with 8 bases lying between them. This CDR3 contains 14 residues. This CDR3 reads CASSLFGSQETQYF. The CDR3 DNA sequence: TGTGCCAGCAGCTTATTTGGTAGCCAAGAGACCCAGTACTTC.

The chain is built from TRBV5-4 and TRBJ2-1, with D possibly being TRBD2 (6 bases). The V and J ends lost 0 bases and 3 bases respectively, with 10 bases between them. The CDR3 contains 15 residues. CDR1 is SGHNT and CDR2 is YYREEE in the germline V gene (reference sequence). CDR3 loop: CASSLDVTSYNEQFF. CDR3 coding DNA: TGTGCCAGCAGCTTGGATGTGACTAGCTACAATGAGCAGTTCTTC.

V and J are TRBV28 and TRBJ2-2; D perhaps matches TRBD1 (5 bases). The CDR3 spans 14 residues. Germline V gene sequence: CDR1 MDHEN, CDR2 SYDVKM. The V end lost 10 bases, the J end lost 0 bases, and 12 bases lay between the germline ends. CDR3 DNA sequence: TGTGCCACCCAAGACAGTCCGAACACCGGGGAGCTGTTTTTT. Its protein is CATQDSPNTGELFF.

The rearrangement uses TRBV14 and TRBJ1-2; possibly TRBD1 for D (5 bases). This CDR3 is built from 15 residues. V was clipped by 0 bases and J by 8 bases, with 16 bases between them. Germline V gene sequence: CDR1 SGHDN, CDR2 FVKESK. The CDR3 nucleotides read TGTGCCAGCAGCCAAGATTTCAGGGATTTTGGGGGCTACACCTTC. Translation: CASSQDFRDFGGYTF.